These 2 T cell receptor beta chains were all obtained from the same sample, sequenced in a study of cytomegalovirus exposure and HLA in healthy donors. This PCR relied on a set of 60 Vbeta primers and 13 Jbeta primers. Produced via immunoSEQ multiplex PCR; TCRdb's table is partial and in-frame only. There are tens of thousands of clones in the sample, with around 6.5% held by the top ten. Sequences were obtained from PBMCs. These receptors all come from a woman between 40 and 50 years old in good health and CMV-seronegative.

The rearrangement uses TRBV13 and TRBJ1-6; TRBD1 aligns across 8 bases. The germline V gene has CDR1 PRHDT and CDR2 FYEKMQ (reference sequence). Trimming removed 4 bases from V and 6 bases from J; junction bases left unmatched: 5. This CDR3 region has 15 residues. The CDR3 sequence: CASSYRGNSNSPLHF. Written as DNA, the CDR3 is TGTGCCAGCAGCTACAGGGGGAATTCTAATTCACCCCTCCACTTT.

This chain uses TRBV6-1 with TRBJ2-7; TRBD1 aligns across 8 bases. The CDR3 extends over 15 amino acids. Germline V gives CDR1 MNHNS, CDR2 SASEGT. The J segment lost 0 bases and the V segment lost 5 bases, leaving 6 bases of the junction unmatched. CDR3 residues: CASSPDRGGSYEQYF. As DNA, the CDR3 is TGTGCCAGCAGTCCCGACAGGGGTGGCTCCTACGAGCAGTACTTC.